These T cell receptor beta chains were read from a single sample in a study of shared clonotypes between healthy human individuals. Only in-frame clones appear in the TCRdb table, and some are missing; sequencing was by immunoSEQ multiplex PCR. This table has about 2.1 million clones, around 93% appearing once. Sequenced material: naive CD8+ T cells from PBMCs. These receptors all come from a man between 18 and 35 years old in good health. Some clones in this sample may be carry-over from other donors' samples. Both conserved end residues are part of each CDR3. The order of the fields is clone size, V gene, D gene, CDR3 length, J gene, CDR3 protein, CDR3 DNA. A D gene is named only where the DNA matches it firmly. A row's size may be missing; if present it is once, few, many or a size class.

.,TRBV11-1,.,13,TRBJ1-2,CASSLWGDYGYTF,TGTGCCAGCAGCTTATGGGGGGACTATGGCTACACCTTC
.,TRBV11-2,.,15,TRBJ2-3,CASSPGASRTDTQYF,TGTGCCAGCAGCCCGGGGGCCTCTCGCACAGATACGCAGTATTTT
.,TRBV27,.,15,TRBJ2-5,CASSLTRGSRETQYF,TGTGCCAGCAGTTTAACTAGGGGGAGTAGGGAGACCCAGTACTTC
.,TRBV30,.,14,TRBJ2-2,CASSRLPRTGELFF,TGTGCCTCATCTCGACTCCCGAGGACCGGGGAGCTGTTTTTT
.,TRBV27,.,15,TRBJ2-7,CASSFGSGISYEQYF,TGTGCCAGCAGTTTCGGGTCGGGGATCTCCTACGAGCAGTACTTC
.,TRBV6-5,.,14,TRBJ1-5,CASSYFRGNQPQHF,TGTGCCAGCAGTTACTTCCGAGGCAATCAGCCCCAGCATTTT
.,TRBV7-9,.,14,TRBJ1-2,CASSLTGANYGYTF,TGTGCCAGCAGCTTAACCGGGGCAAACTATGGCTACACCTTC
.,TRBV28,TRBD1,15,TRBJ2-7,CASSLFRDRDHEQYF,TGTGCCAGCAGCCTGTTCCGGGACAGGGACCACGAGCAGTACTTC
once,TRBV2,TRBD2,20,TRBJ2-4,CASILTGTSGGDLAKNIQYF,TGTGCCAGCATTCTAACGGGGACTAGCGGGGGCGATCTAGCCAAAAACATTCAGTACTTC
.,TRBV10-3,.,12,TRBJ2-7,CAISESSQEQYF,TGTGCCATCAGTGAGTCGAGTCAGGAGCAGTACTTC
once,TRBV28,.,14,TRBJ2-7,CASSPPSRVHEQYF,TGTGCCAGCAGTCCCCCCTCCAGGGTCCACGAGCAGTACTTC
once,TRBV7-3,.,16,TRBJ1-5,CASSPRVGGLNQPQHF,TGTGCCAGCAGCCCCAGGGTGGGGGGCCTAAATCAGCCCCAGCATTTT
.,TRBV27,TRBD2,14,TRBJ2-1,CASTLVAGGDEQFF,TGTGCCAGCACCTTAGTAGCGGGTGGGGATGAGCAGTTCTTC
.,TRBV7-9,.,16,TRBJ2-7,CASSATTITSGYEQYF,TGTGCCAGCAGCGCGACTACGATAACCTCTGGCTACGAGCAGTACTTC
.,TRBV9,.,15,TRBJ2-5,CASSVDGSGQETQYF,TGTGCCAGCAGCGTAGACGGGAGCGGCCAAGAGACCCAGTACTTC
.,TRBV2,.,15,TRBJ2-1,CASRDRSSSYNEQFF,TGTGCCAGCAGAGACAGGTCCAGCTCCTACAATGAGCAGTTCTTC
.,TRBV5-4,.,15,TRBJ1-1,CASSSGGSGNTEAFF,TGTGCCAGCAGCTCGGGCGGAAGTGGGAACACTGAAGCTTTCTTT
.,TRBV11-2,.,13,TRBJ1-2,CASSPWGRNGYTF,TGTGCCAGCAGCCCCTGGGGCCGAAATGGCTACACCTTC
.,TRBV20-1,.,9,TRBJ2-2,CRRTGELFF,TGCCGCCGAACCGGGGAGCTGTTTTTT
.,TRBV7-2,TRBD2,17,TRBJ2-7,CASSLISGTSGGYEQYF,TGTGCCAGCAGCTTAATCTCCGGGACTAGCGGGGGGTACGAGCAGTACTTC
few,TRBV7-9,TRBD1,16,TRBJ1-1,CASSPRDRVMDTEAFF,TGTGCCAGCAGCCCTCGGGACAGGGTTATGGACACTGAAGCTTTCTTT
.,TRBV28,TRBD2,15,TRBJ2-1,CASSEGVAGDNEQFF,TGTGCCAGCAGTGAAGGGGTAGCGGGAGACAATGAGCAGTTCTTC
.,TRBV6-1,TRBD1,12,TRBJ2-7,CASIQGWYEQYF,TGTGCCAGCATACAGGGGTGGTACGAGCAGTACTTC
few,TRBV25-1,.,12,TRBJ1-1,CASSERNTEAFF,TGTGCCAGCAGTGAAAGGAACACTGAAGCTTTCTTT
.,TRBV7-9,.,16,TRBJ2-1,CASSPKTASSYNEQFF,TGTGCCAGCAGCCCGAAGACAGCGAGCTCCTACAATGAGCAGTTCTTC
.,TRBV7-2,.,15,TRBJ1-2,CASSLLQTGNYGYTF,TGTGCCAGCAGCCTACTCCAGACAGGAAACTATGGCTACACCTTC
.,TRBV29-1,.,15,TRBJ1-4,CSVEAKTGGEEKLFF,TGCAGCGTTGAAGCTAAGACGGGAGGGGAAGAAAAACTGTTTTTT
.,TRBV9,TRBD1,15,TRBJ1-2,CASSPTGQANYGYTF,TGTGCCAGCAGCCCGACGGGACAGGCTAACTATGGCTACACCTTC
.,TRBV28,.,16,TRBJ2-7,CASSFGRGEVSYEQYF,TGTGCCAGCAGTTTCGGTCGCGGGGAAGTCTCATACGAGCAGTACTTC
.,TRBV2,TRBD2,13,TRBJ2-7,CASSVSGSYEQYF,TGTGCCAGCAGCGTTAGCGGGAGCTACGAGCAGTACTTC
.,TRBV9,.,15,TRBJ1-5,CASSPSGVPNQPQHF,TGTGCCAGCAGCCCCAGCGGGGTACCAAATCAGCCCCAGCATTTT